The 10 T cell receptor beta chains presented below share a single source sample, sequenced in a study of T cells in Graves' hyperthyroidism and ophthalmopathy. The TCR beta CDR3 regions underwent amplification using RNA transcripts as the source. The HTBI primer set served for first-round RT-PCR of the TCR CDR3. TCRdb re-derived calls from the multiplex PCR reads in MiXCR, one entry per CDR3 protein. This sample has hundreds of thousands of distinct CDR3 sequences, with 16% found just once. The sample comprised blood. These receptors came from a young woman with Graves' hyperthyroidism.

Many counts were recorded for this clonotype. The chain is built from TRBV27 and TRBJ1-2; D might be TRBD1 (6 bases). V dropped 5 bases and J dropped 5 bases, with 12 bases sitting between them. The germline V gene has CDR1 MNHEY and CDR2 SMNVEV (reference sequence). The CDR3 length is 13 residues. CDR3 sequence (DNA): TGTGCCAGCAGTCCGGGACATCTATATGGCTACACCTTC. As protein: CASSPGHLYGYTF.

The chain carries TRBV20-1 and TRBJ2-1; D is possibly TRBD2 (7 bases). V gave up 5 bases and J gave up 1 base, with 15 bases separating them. Germline-derived CDR1 and CDR2 are DFQATT and SNEGSKA (reference sequence). This CDR3 is built from 15 residues. The CDR3, as DNA: TGCAGTGCTTTTTCCAGGGGAGGGTCCTACAATGAGCAGTTCTTC. Translation gives CSAFSRGGSYNEQFF.

This clonotype was counted only a few times. The chain joins TRBV20-1 to TRBJ2-3; the D call may be TRBD1 or TRBD2 (5 bases each). The CDR3 spans 16 residues. Trimming pared 3 bases from V and 3 bases from J, leaving 19 bases between. Germline CDR1 reads DFQATT; CDR2 reads SNEGSKA (reference sequence). CDR3: CSASHGLGTGTDTQYF. The DNA for the CDR3 is TGCAGTGCTAGTCACGGGCTGGGGACCGGAACAGATACGCAGTATTTT.

Details on this clonotype: One end of the junction fails to match germline, which may point to a read error. This sequence joins TRBV7-2 and TRBJ2-1; D is possibly TRBD2 (6 bases). Germline V CDR1 and CDR2: SGHTA, FQGNSA. This CDR3 comprises 16 residues. CDR3: CASSRWDGSGYNKQFF. DNA of the CDR3: TGTGCCAGCAGCCGTTGGGACGGGAGCGGGTACAATAAGCAGTTCTTC.

This clonotype was found many times. This chain joins TRBV20-1 and TRBJ2-7; D is undetermined. The germline V gene has CDR1 DFQATT and CDR2 SNEGSKA (reference sequence). The CDR3 is made up of 13 amino acids. The V end lost 0 bases, the J end lost 2 bases, and 8 bases lay between the germline ends. The CDR3, as DNA: TGCAGTGCTAGAGATCCGCGAGCCTACGAGCAGTACTTC. This gives the protein CSARDPRAYEQYF.

V usage is TRBV6-2 or TRBV6-3 and J usage is TRBJ2-4; 7 bases are shared with TRBD1. Germline CDR1 is MNHEY and CDR2 is SVGEGT. This CDR3 has 17 residues. V was pared by 2 bases and J by 0 bases, with 7 bases of the junction left unmatched. CDR3 in amino acids: CASSYPRQGLAKNIQYF. The CDR3 DNA reads as TGTGCCAGCAGTTACCCCCGACAGGGTCTAGCCAAAAACATTCAGTACTTC.

In this sample, this clonotype turned up a few times. This chain connects TRBV6-2 or TRBV6-3 to TRBJ2-4; 7 bases are a match to TRBD1. V shed 6 bases and J 1 base; nucleotides not matched to a gene: 9. There are 16 residues in the CDR3. The V gene's germline CDR1 is MNHEY and CDR2 SVGEGT. The CDR3 sequence is CASSRTGRWAKNIQYF. CDR3 nucleotide sequence: TGTGCCAGCAGCCGGACAGGCCGATGGGCCAAAAACATTCAGTACTTC.

This clonotype was found many times. The rearrangement uses TRBV27 and TRBJ2-3; no clear D gene. This CDR3 region has 13 residues. With 2 bases removed from V and 2 bases from J, the gap between germline ends came to 5 bases. Germline assignment: CDR1 MNHEY and CDR2 SMNVEV (reference sequence). The CDR3 spells CASSLRLTDTQYF. In nucleotides, the CDR3 is TGTGCCAGCAGTTTAAGACTCACAGATACGCAGTATTTT.

The rearrangement links TRBV20-1 to TRBJ2-7; TRBD1 matches 8 bases. Germline V gives CDR1 DFQATT, CDR2 SNEGSKA (reference sequence). The junction had 11 bases not matched to a gene; V was cut back by 3 bases and J by 7 bases. This CDR3 is 14 amino acids long. CDR3 coding DNA: TGCAGTGCTAGGGAGGGGGACAGGCCGTGGGAGCAGTACTTC. This gives the protein CSAREGDRPWEQYF.

The rearrangement joins TRBV5-1 to TRBJ2-7, with D maybe TRBD1 (6 bases). Looked up from germline, CDR1 is SGHRS and CDR2 is YFSETQ. The CDR3 contains 18 residues. V shed 6 bases and J shed 6 bases, with 31 bases lying between them. The CDR3 spells CASKPLIGAGADLAEQYF. CDR3 sequence (DNA): TGCGCCAGCAAACCGTTAATTGGGGCAGGGGCCGACCTAGCCGAGCAGTACTTC.